The 14 T cell receptor beta chains reported below all come from one sample, sequenced in a study listed by TCRdb under 2016. Libraries were made using RT-PCR. Sequencing was performed on an Illumina MiSeq. TCRdb ran its own pipeline on the public reads, namely fastp trimming at Q25 and MiXCR clone calling, and kept in-frame beta chains. Merged by CDR3 protein, the rows form single entries marked with the most common genes and DNA. Across this sample there are hundreds of thousands of distinct CDR3 sequences, with more than 13% seen only once. About 3.9% of the sample belongs to the ten largest clones. The sample consisted of memory CD4+ T cells from blood. The source of these receptors is a female donor in good health, serving as a healthy control.

This clonotype came up a few times. The chain employs TRBV6-6 and TRBJ2-5; D could derive from TRBD1 or TRBD2 (6 bases each). The CDR3 extends over 14 amino acids. Deletions cut 6 bases from V and 2 bases from J, with 13 bases between. Per the germline V gene, CDR1 is MNHNY and CDR2 is SVGAGI (reference sequence). In DNA form, the CDR3 reads TGTGCCAGCAGCTCTCGAGGGGGGCAAGAGACCCAGTACTTC. Residues: CASSSRGGQETQYF.

In this sample, this clonotype turned up a few times. This chain links TRBV7-2 with TRBJ1-5; 7 bases align to TRBD1. From germline, CDR1 is SGHTA and CDR2 FQGNSA. The CDR3 is 15 residues long. With 0 bases clipped from V and 9 bases from J, the junction kept 8 bases outside the gene matches. The CDR3 coding sequence is TGTGCCAGCAGCTTAGCTGAGGGGGCGGGTACGCCCCAGCATTTT. It translates to CASSLAEGAGTPQHF.

The J gene is TRBJ1-2, the V gene TRBV6-5, with 7 bases fitting TRBD1. Trimming cost V 6 bases and J 0 bases; bases outside gene matches: 10. The CDR3 loop spans 16 amino acids. From germline, CDR1 is MNHEY and CDR2 SVGAGI. DNA for the CDR3: TGTGCCAGCAGACGAGGGACAGCGATAGCTAACTATGGCTACACCTTC. The encoded protein is CASRRGTAIANYGYTF.

The chain uses TRBV4-1 and TRBJ1-1, with TRBD1 identical over 8 bases. V dropped 1 base and J dropped 0; count of bases not matched to a gene: 1. Germline V gene sequence: CDR1 MGHRA, CDR2 YSYEKL. This CDR3 is built from 15 residues. CDR3 sequence (DNA): TGCGCCAGCAGCCAAGGGGACAGGTTGAACACTGAAGCTTTCTTT. Its protein is CASSQGDRLNTEAFF.

CDR3 sequence (DNA): TGCGCCAGCAGAACTCGAAGCGGCACTGAAGCTTTCTTT. Its translation is CASRTRSGTEAFF. V and J are TRBV5-1 and TRBJ1-1; D not certain. The CDR3 totals 13 residues. Germline V gene lookup returns CDR1 SGHRS and CDR2 YFSETQ. The V end was cut by 5 bases, the J end by 4 bases, with 12 bases between.

This clonotype was seen many times. The rearrangement links TRBV7-2 to TRBJ2-5; D assignment may be TRBD1 or TRBD2 (5 bases each). Germline CDR1 SGHTA, CDR2 FQGNSA. The CDR3 consists of 15 residues. With 5 bases removed from V and 5 bases from J, the gap between germline ends came to 18 bases. The DNA for the CDR3 is TGTGCCAGCAGCACGGAGAGGGCAGGGCCGGAGACCCAGTACTTC. Encoded protein: CASSTERAGPETQYF.

DNA for the CDR3: TGCAGTGCTAGAGGTTCCGCCGGGACTAGCGGGAACAATGAGCAGTTCTTC. Encoded protein: CSARGSAGTSGNNEQFF. V is TRBV20-1 and J is TRBJ2-1; 13 positions match TRBD2. Germline V gene lookup returns CDR1 DFQATT and CDR2 SNEGSKA (reference sequence). J gave up 5 bases and V 1 base, and 8 bases lay outside the gene matches. The CDR3 runs to 17 residues.

The genes are TRBV7-9 and TRBJ2-5; D unresolved. Germline loops: CDR1 SEHNR, CDR2 FQNEAQ (reference sequence). The CDR3 is 16 residues long. Trimming took 5 bases from V and 3 from J, leaving 19 bases between them. This CDR3 is CASSRGATTREETQYF. The CDR3 DNA reads as TGTGCCAGCAGCCGCGGAGCGACGACAAGGGAAGAGACCCAGTACTTC. The full variable domain, its missing parts supplied by reference TRBV7-9 and TRBJ2-5, is DTGVSQNPRHKITKRGQNVTFRCDPISEHNRLYWYRQTLGQGPEFLTYFQNEAQLEKSRLLSDRFSAERPKGSFSTLEIQRTEQGDSAMYLCASSRGATTREETQYFGPGTRLLVL.

This chain uses TRBV24-1 with TRBJ1-5; the D is unclear. This CDR3 comprises 16 residues. The V and J ends lost 6 bases and 2 bases respectively, with 16 bases between them. The V gene's germline CDR1 is KGHDR and CDR2 SFDVKD. CDR3 DNA: TGTGCCACCAGTAGATCCGGGATATCAGGCAATCAGCCCCAGCATTTT. Translating it yields CATSRSGISGNQPQHF.

The rearrangement joins TRBV18 to TRBJ1-5, with 7 bases identical to TRBD1. This CDR3 spans 17 amino acids. Germline V lookup: CDR1 KGHSH, CDR2 LQKENI. The junction had 13 bases not matched to a gene; V was cut back by 6 bases and J by 2 bases. In DNA, the CDR3 is TGTGCCAGCTCGCCTCTAGGAGGGGGCGCGGGCAATCAGCCCCAGCATTTT. It yields the protein CASSPLGGGAGNQPQHF.

The chain recombines TRBV5-1 with TRBJ2-7; D is tentatively TRBD1 or TRBD2 (5 bases each). Germline CDR1 SGHRS, CDR2 YFSETQ. This CDR3 is built from 14 residues. The V and J ends lost 4 bases and 3 bases respectively, with 14 bases between them. The CDR3 region is CASSAGTVLYEQYF. The CDR3 DNA is TGCGCCAGCAGCGCCGGGACGGTACTCTACGAGCAGTACTTC.

CDR3: CASRRTGLDEQYF. CDR3 in DNA: TGTGCCAGCAGGCGTACAGGGTTGGATGAGCAGTATTTT. The chain employs TRBV6-5 and TRBJ2-3; weak D call: TRBD1 (6 bases). The CDR3 runs to 13 residues. CDR1 MNHEY and CDR2 SVGAGI come from the germline V gene. V gave up 6 bases and J gave up 11 bases, with 18 bases separating them.

As to this clonotype: One base away lies a much larger clone, so this may be a sequencing read error. The chain couples TRBV5-1 to TRBJ2-3, with 14 bases fitting TRBD2. CDR1 and CDR2 (germline): SGHRS, YFSETQ. The CDR3 consists of 17 residues. CDR3: CASSSGLAGGPTDMQYF. The CDR3 DNA reads TGCGCCAGCAGCTCCGGACTAGCGGGAGGACCCACAGATATGCAGTATTTT.

V usage is TRBV15 and J usage is TRBJ2-6; the D gene is possibly TRBD2 (5 bases). The length of the CDR3 is 13 residues. Trimming stripped 8 bases from V and 0 bases from J, with 5 bases between. Per germline, CDR1 LNHNV and CDR2 YYDKDF (reference sequence). Written as DNA, the CDR3 is TGTGCCACCGGACTCTCTGGGGCCAACGTCCTGACTTTC. Translating it yields CATGLSGANVLTF.